This is a list of T cell receptor beta chains from one sample in a study of identical twins. TCRdb re-derived calls from the 5' RACE reads in MiXCR, one entry per CDR3 protein. The table includes approximately 890,000 distinct CDR3 sequences, about 12% detected once. A further study also used this sample, focusing on yellow fever vaccine responses in identical twins.

The material sequenced was PBMCs. Source of these receptors: a woman under 30 in good health. Both conserved end residues are part of each CDR3. Each record gives: D gene, V gene, J gene, clone size, CDR3 protein, CDR3 DNA. A D gene is named only where the DNA matches it firmly. Clone size is stated in some rows and not others, as once, few, many or a class when expanded.

>-|TRBV20-1|TRBJ2-2|few
CSARVDSHGPVDTGELFF
TGCAGTGCTAGAGTCGATTCTCACGGGCCGGTGGACACCGGGGAGCTGTTTTTT
>TRBD2|TRBV9|TRBJ2-2|many
CASSVSGGAPSNTGELFF
TGTGCCAGCAGCGTCAGCGGGGGGGCCCCGTCGAACACCGGGGAGCTGTTTTTT
>-|TRBV28|TRBJ1-6|-
CASSIDYRDNSPLHF
TGTGCCAGCAGTATAGACTATAGAGATAATTCACCCCTCCACTTT
>TRBD2|TRBV12-3/TRBV12-4|TRBJ2-2|many
CASSSGLAGTGELFF
TGTGCCAGCAGTTCGGGACTAGCGGGCACCGGGGAGCTGTTTTTT
>-|TRBV10-3|TRBJ2-7|few
CAISYTTGTYEQYF
TGTGCCATCAGTTACACAACAGGGACCTACGAGCAGTACTTC
>TRBD2|TRBV12-3/TRBV12-4|TRBJ2-1|few
CASSRLAGGWDEQFF
TGTGCCAGCAGTCGACTAGCGGGGGGTTGGGATGAGCAGTTCTTC
>-|TRBV12-5|TRBJ2-3|-
CASGDTGFLLVEDTQYF
TGTGCTAGTGGAGACACAGGGTTTCTTTTGGTGGAAGATACGCAGTATTTT
>TRBD2|TRBV28|TRBJ2-1|few
CASSLRGGLAFPEQFF
TGTGCCAGCAGTTTGAGGGGGGGACTAGCTTTCCCTGAGCAGTTCTTC
>-|TRBV10-1|TRBJ2-3|-
CATSTDYTDTQYF
TGCGCCACGTCGACCGACTACACAGATACGCAGTATTTT
>TRBD1|TRBV5-6|TRBJ1-1|-
CASSSQGAVNTEAFF
TGTGCCAGCAGCTCCCAGGGGGCCGTGAACACTGAAGCTTTCTTT
>-|TRBV5-1|TRBJ2-1|-
CASSLGTGQEQFF
TGCGCCAGCAGCCTGGGGACGGGACAAGAGCAGTTCTTC
>TRBD1|TRBV28|TRBJ1-5|-
CASSATGTGKTYSNQPQHF
TGTGCCAGCAGCGCGACCGGGACAGGGAAGACATATAGCAATCAGCCCCAGCATTTT
>-|TRBV7-2|TRBJ1-6|few
CASSLALARANNSPLHF
TGTGCCAGCAGCTTAGCCTTGGCCAGGGCAAATAATTCACCCCTCCACTTT
>-|TRBV11-2|TRBJ1-2|-
CASSLVGTVPNYGYTF
TGTGCCAGCAGCTTAGTAGGTACGGTTCCCAACTATGGCTACACCTTC
>TRBD1|TRBV7-8|TRBJ2-7|-
CASSRRQGPYEQYF
TGTGCCAGCAGCCGGAGACAGGGGCCCTACGAGCAGTACTTC
>-|TRBV28|TRBJ2-5|many
CASSGWETQYF
TGTGCCAGCAGTGGCTGGGAAACCCAGTACTTC
>TRBD2|TRBV2|TRBJ2-3|few
CASSEFLLAGGPGTDTQYF
TGTGCCAGCAGTGAGTTTCTCCTAGCGGGAGGGCCGGGCACAGATACGCAGTATTTT